The next 13 T cell receptor beta chains were all read from a single sample in a study of shared clonotypes between healthy human individuals. Profiling relied on immunoSEQ multiplex PCR, and the TCRdb table lists in-frame clones only, not all of them. The repertoire holds approximately 590,000 clones, with just under 97% as singletons. It was CD45RO-negative cells, positively selected for CCR7, that made up naive CD8 cells, with terminally differentiated effector memory CD45RA+ cells excluded. Sequenced material: naive CD8+ T cells sorted from blood. The receptor source for this set is a woman aged 25 to 39 in good health.

The CDR3 spells CASSHRQGLVHNEQFF. The CDR3 coding sequence is TGCGCCAGCAGCCATAGACAGGGATTGGTACACAATGAGCAGTTCTTC. The genes are TRBV4-1 and TRBJ2-1; 7 bases align to TRBD1. Per the germline V gene, CDR1 is MGHRA and CDR2 is YSYEKL. V shed 3 bases, J shed 5 bases, and the junction held 10 bases outside the gene matches. The CDR3 loop spans 16 amino acids.

V is TRBV28 and J is TRBJ2-3; 8 bases map to TRBD2. After removal of 3 bases from V and 0 bases from J, the junction contained 8 bases not matched to a gene. The CDR3 spans 17 residues. The germline V gene has CDR1 MDHEN and CDR2 SYDVKM. The CDR3 DNA reads TGTGCCAGCAGTTTTACCCTAGCGGGTAGTAGCACAGATACGCAGTATTTT. Protein sequence: CASSFTLAGSSTDTQYF.

This clone was picked up one time. This chain connects TRBV19 to TRBJ2-7; 7 bases are a match to TRBD1. CDR1 is LNHDA and CDR2 is SQIVND in the germline V gene (reference sequence). Trimming removed 5 bases from V and 4 bases from J; junction bases left unmatched: 5. The CDR3 is 13 residues long. The CDR3 here is CASSLGQYYEQYF. CDR3 nucleotide sequence: TGTGCCAGTAGTTTGGGACAGTATTACGAGCAGTACTTC. Full variable domain (rest looked up from reference TRBV19 and TRBJ2-7): DGGITQSPKYLFRKEGQNVTLSCEQNLNHDAMYWYRQDPGQGLRLIYYSQIVNDFQKGDIAEGYSVSREKKESFPLTVTSAQKNPTAFYLCASSLGQYYEQYFGPGTRLTVT.

This rearrangement joins TRBV7-9 to TRBJ2-1, with 8 positions matching TRBD2. Looked up from germline, CDR1 is SEHNR and CDR2 is FQNEAQ (reference sequence). The CDR3 is made up of 19 amino acids. J lost 1 base, V lost 2 bases, and 13 bases had no gene match. CDR3 DNA: TGTGCCAGCAGCTTAAAGGCGATAGCGGGAACAAGTTCCTACAATGAGCAGTTCTTC. As protein: CASSLKAIAGTSSYNEQFF.

This clone was recorded a few times. The CDR3 protein is CASSQHETDTEAFF. The CDR3, as DNA: TGCGCCAGCAGTCAACATGAGACAGACACTGAAGCTTTCTTT. The J gene is TRBJ1-1, the V gene TRBV10-2; D perhaps matches TRBD1 (5 bases). Per germline, CDR1 WSHSY and CDR2 SAAADI. Trimming stripped 5 bases from V and 3 bases from J, with 13 bases between. This CDR3 has 14 residues.

The chain links TRBV6-5 to TRBJ1-1, with D tentatively TRBD1 (6 bases). The CDR3 extends over 14 amino acids. The V gene's germline CDR1 is MNHEY and CDR2 SVGAGI. V was pared by 6 bases and J by 4 bases, with 15 bases between. CDR3 sequence (DNA): TGTGCCAGCAGCTTCCACCAGGGGAGCACTGAAGCTTTCTTT. Its translation: CASSFHQGSTEAFF.

This chain links TRBV6-6 with TRBJ2-2; the D is unclear. V shed 2 bases and J shed 5 bases, with 9 bases lying between them. Germline assignment: CDR1 MNHNY and CDR2 SVGAGI (reference sequence). There are 14 residues in the CDR3. CDR3 amino acids: CASSYTTPTGELFF. The CDR3 DNA sequence: TGTGCCAGCAGTTACACAACACCGACCGGGGAGCTGTTTTTT.

The gene calls are TRBV11-3 and TRBJ2-4; D not resolved. The CDR3 has 14 amino acids. CDR1 and CDR2 from the germline V gene are SGHNT and YENEEA. V gave up 1 base and J gave up 0 bases, with 4 bases separating them. For the CDR3, the DNA is TGTGCCAGCAGCTTAGTAATAGCCAAAAACATTCAGTACTTC. Residues: CASSLVIAKNIQYF. The variable domain in full, with the rest retrieved from reference TRBV11-3 and TRBJ2-4, is EAGVVQSPRYKIIEKKQPVAFWCNPISGHNTLYWYLQNLGQGPELLIRYENEEAVDDSQLPKDRFSAERLKGVDSTLKIQPAELGDSAVYLCASSLVIAKNIQYFGAGTRLSVL.

The rearrangement links TRBV27 to TRBJ1-2, with a tentative D call TRBD1 (5 bases). The CDR3 spans 15 residues. Per germline, CDR1 MNHEY and CDR2 SMNVEV (reference sequence). Trimming pared 8 bases from V and 0 bases from J, leaving 16 bases between. The CDR3 DNA reads TGTGCCAGCGGGAAATTGAGAGGGGCTAACTATGGCTACACCTTC. Its protein is CASGKLRGANYGYTF.

The rearrangement joins TRBV28 to TRBJ2-1; 8 nucleotides match TRBD2. Per germline, CDR1 MDHEN and CDR2 SYDVKM. V lost 3 bases and J lost 2; bases outside the gene matches: 3. The CDR3 has 15 amino acids. The CDR3 is CASSFFSGAYNEQFF. Written as DNA, the CDR3 is TGTGCCAGCAGTTTCTTTAGCGGGGCCTACAATGAGCAGTTCTTC.

The gene calls are TRBV7-6 and TRBJ2-5; 11 bases agree with TRBD1. The last part of the DNA fits TRBJ2-7 better; the J call may be wrong. The CDR3 contains 16 residues. Germline values: CDR1 SGHVS, CDR2 FNYEAQ. Here the CDR3 DNA reads TGTGCCAGCAGCACTAGGGGGACAGGGGGACTCTACGAGCAGTACTTC. Its translation is CASSTRGTGGLYEQYF.

The chain recombines TRBV5-6 with TRBJ2-7, with unresolved D. The V and J ends lost 1 base and 5 bases respectively, with 13 bases between them. The CDR3 loop spans 14 amino acids. Germline CDR1 and CDR2: SGHDT and YYEEEE. As DNA, the CDR3 is TGTGCCAGCAGCTTGTCAGTTCGTGGCCACGAGCAGTACTTC. Residues: CASSLSVRGHEQYF.

This chain connects TRBV2 to TRBJ2-7; no clear D. Trimming stripped 3 bases from V and 3 bases from J, with 12 bases between. This CDR3 has 14 amino acids. Germline V CDR1 and CDR2: SNHLY, FYNNEI. This CDR3 is CASSELSANYEQYF. CDR3 DNA sequence: TGTGCCAGCAGTGAGTTGAGTGCTAACTACGAGCAGTACTTC. The whole variable domain, filled in from reference TRBV2 and TRBJ2-7, reads EPEVTQTPSHQVTQMGQEVILRCVPISNHLYFYWYRQILGQKVEFLVSFYNNEISEKSEIFDDQFSVERPDGSNFTLKIRSTKLEDSAMYFCASSELSANYEQYFGPGTRLTVT.